This section outlines one T cell receptor beta chain sequence together with its context. Under the authors' procedure: How many nucleated cells were present was estimated from reference gene primer amplification. Assay: immunoSEQ multiplex PCR; the TCRdb copy retains only in-frame clones and omits some. V, J and clone size reflect that table, while D and trimming were determined from the DNA. The sample comprises about 110,000 clones, approximately 85% of which are singletons, and 15% to 20% rests with the top ten. The data derive from a study of blood T cell repertoires in COVID-19. Study-wide context: Samples came from the United States, Italy and Spain, spanning acute and convalescent COVID-19. The analysed material was cDNA or gDNA that came from T cells, B-cell-depleted T cells, or PBMCs.

Input material: peripheral blood. The source of this sequence is a woman aged 55-69 years with acute or convalescent COVID-19.

This CDR3 is CASSLPGGANYGYTF. In nucleotides, the CDR3 is TGTGCCAGCAGCTTGCCAGGGGGAGCTAACTATGGCTACACCTTC. The V call is TRBV5-4, the J call TRBJ1-2; the match to TRBD1 covers 7 bases. The CDR3 extends over 15 amino acids. Trimming cost V 1 base and J 0 bases; bases outside gene matches: 3. Germline V CDR1 and CDR2: SGHNT, YYREEE (reference sequence).